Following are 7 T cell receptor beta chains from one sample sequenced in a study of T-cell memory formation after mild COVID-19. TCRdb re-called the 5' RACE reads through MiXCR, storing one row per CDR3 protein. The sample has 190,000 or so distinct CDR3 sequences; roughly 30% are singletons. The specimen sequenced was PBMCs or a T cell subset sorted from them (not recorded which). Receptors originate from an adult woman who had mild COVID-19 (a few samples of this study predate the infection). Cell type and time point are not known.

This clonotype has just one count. The CDR3 sequence: CATGQSASSPLHF. The CDR3 coding sequence is TGTGCCACGGGACAATCGGCGAGTTCACCCCTCCACTTT. The rearrangement joins TRBV7-9 to TRBJ1-6; weak D call: TRBD1 (6 bases). The CDR3 has 13 amino acids. V shed 10 bases and J shed 9 bases, with 16 bases lying between them. Germline V CDR1 and CDR2: SEHNR, FQNEAQ (reference sequence).

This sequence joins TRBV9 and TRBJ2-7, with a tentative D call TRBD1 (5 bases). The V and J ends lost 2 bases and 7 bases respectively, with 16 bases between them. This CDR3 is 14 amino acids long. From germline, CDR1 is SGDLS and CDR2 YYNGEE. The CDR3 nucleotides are TGTGCCAGCAGCGTTGAATTGGGGCGCAGAGAGCAGTACTTC. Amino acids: CASSVELGRREQYF.

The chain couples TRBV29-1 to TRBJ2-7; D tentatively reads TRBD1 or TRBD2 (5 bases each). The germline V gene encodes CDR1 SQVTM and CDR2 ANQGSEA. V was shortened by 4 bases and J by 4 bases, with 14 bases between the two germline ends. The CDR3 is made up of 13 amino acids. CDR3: CSVGARGRYEQYF. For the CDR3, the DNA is TGCAGCGTTGGGGCAAGGGGACGATACGAGCAGTACTTC.

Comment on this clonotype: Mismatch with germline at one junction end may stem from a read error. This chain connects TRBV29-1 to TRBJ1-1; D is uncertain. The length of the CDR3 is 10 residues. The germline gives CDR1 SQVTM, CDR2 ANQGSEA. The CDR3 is CSVDSGDGHF. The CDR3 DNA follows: TGCAGCGTTGACTCGGGTGACGGTCACTTT. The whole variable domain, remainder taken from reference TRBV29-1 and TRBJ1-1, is SAVISQKPSRDICQRGTSLTIQCQVDSQVTMMFWYRQQPGQSLTLIATANQGSEATYESGFVIDKFPISRPNLTFSTLTVSNMSPEDSSIYLCSVDSGDGHFGQGTRLTVV.

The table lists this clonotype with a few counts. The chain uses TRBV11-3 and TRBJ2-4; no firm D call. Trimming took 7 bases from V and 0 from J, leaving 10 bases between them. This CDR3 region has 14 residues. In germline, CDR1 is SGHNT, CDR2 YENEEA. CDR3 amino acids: CASTESLAKNIQYF. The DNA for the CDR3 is TGTGCCAGCACCGAATCCCTAGCCAAAAACATTCAGTACTTC.

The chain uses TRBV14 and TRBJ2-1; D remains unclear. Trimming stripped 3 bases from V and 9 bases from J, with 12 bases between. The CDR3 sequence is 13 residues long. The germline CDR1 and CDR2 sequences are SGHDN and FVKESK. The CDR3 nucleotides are TGTGCCAGCAGCCAGGTCCTGCGTAGTGAGCAGTTCTTC. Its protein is CASSQVLRSEQFF.

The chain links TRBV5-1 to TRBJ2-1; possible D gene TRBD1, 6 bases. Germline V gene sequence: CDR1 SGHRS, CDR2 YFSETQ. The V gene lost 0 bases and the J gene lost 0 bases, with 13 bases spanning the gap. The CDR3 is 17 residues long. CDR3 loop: CASSLALDRISYNEQFF. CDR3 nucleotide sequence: TGCGCCAGCAGCTTGGCCCTAGACAGGATCTCCTACAATGAGCAGTTCTTC. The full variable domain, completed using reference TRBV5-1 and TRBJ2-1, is KAGVTQTPRYLIKTRGQQVTLSCSPISGHRSVSWYQQTPGQGLQFLFEYFSETQRNKGNFPGRFSGRQFSNSRSEMNVSTLELGDSALYLCASSLALDRISYNEQFFGPGTRLTVL.